Following are 6 T cell receptor beta chains from one sample sequenced in a study of identical twins (dated by TCRdb to the mid-2010s). The library was obtained by 5' RACE. These reads were obtained on an Illumina HiSeq 2000. The public reads were reanalyzed by TCRdb: fastp trimming at Q25, MiXCR alignment, in-frame beta chains only. Rows are unified per CDR3 protein, each entry keeping the most common DNA and genes. In all, the sample holds about 190,000 distinct CDR3 sequences, and approximately 15% of those were seen once. 35% to 50% of the sample goes to the ten largest clones. These data were also reused for a study on T cells expressing NK-cell markers.

The sequenced sample was CD8+ T cells sorted from blood. The receptor set was obtained from a woman aged 18-29 years in good health.

This clonotype was counted only a few times. CDR3 loop: CASSLRDKNTGELFF. The DNA for the CDR3 is TGTGCCAGCAGTTTAAGGGACAAGAACACCGGGGAGCTGTTTTTT. The chain recombines TRBV27 with TRBJ2-2, with TRBD1 as a possible D gene (6 bases). The CDR3 sequence is 15 residues long. Germline V gives CDR1 MNHEY, CDR2 SMNVEV (reference sequence). The V end lost 2 bases, the J end lost 1 base, and 8 bases lay between the germline ends.

This clonotype has just one count. The chain employs TRBV11-1 and TRBJ1-2, with TRBD1 matching 9 bases. Germline assignment: CDR1 SGHAT and CDR2 FQDESV (reference sequence). The length of the CDR3 is 14 residues. V trimming: 3 bases; J trimming: 2 bases; junction bases outside the gene matches: 1. Here the CDR3 reads CASSFGTGNYGYTF. The DNA for the CDR3 is TGTGCCAGCAGCTTTGGGACAGGGAACTATGGCTACACCTTC.

This clonotype has at least ten counts. The chain joins TRBV20-1 to TRBJ2-1; 7 nucleotides align to TRBD2. This CDR3 region has 14 residues. The germline V gene encodes CDR1 DFQATT and CDR2 SNEGSKA (reference sequence). Trimming removed 6 bases from V and 3 bases from J; junction bases left unmatched: 8. The CDR3 DNA sequence: TGCAGTGCAAGGTGGCCTAGCGGCTACAATGAGCAGTTCTTC. It translates to CSARWPSGYNEQFF.

This clonotype was counted between two and nine times. V and J are TRBV12-3 or TRBV12-4 and TRBJ2-3, with D uncertain. The CDR3 totals 13 residues. V shed 7 bases and J shed 2 bases, with 10 bases lying between them. CDR3 protein: CASTIRITDTQYF. The CDR3 DNA reads as TGTGCCAGCACAATCAGGATCACAGATACGCAGTATTTT.

V and J are TRBV11-3 and TRBJ1-2; no reliable D call. Trimming shortened V by 4 bases and J by 4 bases, and 22 bases separated the two germline ends. Germline V CDR1 and CDR2: SGHNT, YENEEA. The CDR3 extends over 17 amino acids. This CDR3 reads CASSSNSRAEALYGYTF. For the CDR3, the DNA is TGTGCCAGCAGCTCCAATTCCCGGGCCGAAGCCCTCTATGGCTACACCTTC. The full variable domain, completed using reference TRBV11-3 and TRBJ1-2, is EAGVVQSPRYKIIEKKQPVAFWCNPISGHNTLYWYLQNLGQGPELLIRYENEEAVDDSQLPKDRFSAERLKGVDSTLKIQPAELGDSAVYLCASSSNSRAEALYGYTFGSGTRLTVV.

The rearrangement links TRBV3-1 to TRBJ2-2, with unresolved D. The CDR3 contains 13 residues. Germline lookup yields CDR1 LGHDT and CDR2 YNNKEL (reference sequence). V lost 1 base and J lost 7, with 7 bases in between. The CDR3 region is CASSQVTLGELFF. The CDR3 nucleotides read TGTGCCAGCAGCCAAGTAACCCTCGGGGAGCTGTTTTTT.